This TCR beta chain was identified during a study of glioma-infiltrating T cells. Study-level findings and limits: Non-neoplastic patients had below-expected tissue-blood divergence, while all gliomas exceeded expectation. Only very few CDR3 sequences appeared in both tissue and blood.

The CDR3 contains 12 residues. V was shortened by 5 bases and J by 13 bases, with 18 bases between the two germline ends. CDR1 SGHAT and CDR2 FQDESV come from the germline V gene (reference sequence). The iRepertoire nested amplicon-rescue multiplex PCR amplified TCR alpha and beta CDR3s from RNA. Input was 100-400 ng of tissue mRNA or PBMC total RNA. One entry per CDR3 protein results from TCRdb running MiXCR on the multiplex PCR reads. The data show fewer than 200,000 distinct CDR3 sequences, roughly 32% seen once. Points on this clonotype: As yet, its antigen is unknown.

The sequence was collected from a human donor with low-grade glioma or glioblastoma, undergoing nonglioma brain surgery, or in good health (not recorded which). This chain links TRBV11-1 with TRBJ2-7, with a weak D call TRBD2 (6 bases). Sample: glioma tissue, nonneoplastic brain tissue, or PBMCs (not recorded which). The CDR3 loop is CASSPDGGDLYF. The CDR3 DNA sequence: TGTGCCAGCAGCCCGGACGGGGGTGATCTCTACTTC.